This TCR beta chain was identified in a study of blood T cells in healthy people across ages. The V end lost 6 bases, the J end lost 0 bases, and 12 bases lay between the germline ends. The V gene's germline CDR1 is SGHTA and CDR2 FQGNSA. The CDR3 is 14 residues long. The use of a sample-barcoded 5' primer and a J-beta primer mix characterized a second PCR of 7 to 11 cycles. MiXCR was run by TCRdb on the 5' RACE reads, yielding one entry per CDR3 protein. The table records 1.4 million or so distinct CDR3 sequences, less than 45% of them present only once. Material: blood. The chain couples TRBV7-2 to TRBJ2-7; D not resolved. The source is a woman aged 18-29 years in good health. The CDR3 sequence: CASSRIGSSYEQYF. CDR3 DNA sequence: TGTGCCAGCAGTCGAATCGGTAGCTCCTACGAGCAGTACTTC.